A single sample gave rise to the 9 T cell receptor beta chains below, sequenced in a study of T cell clonality in common variable immunodeficiency. Some clones are missing from TCRdb's copy, which holds only in-frame ones; the method was immunoSEQ multiplex PCR. The sample yields around 81,000 clones, without any singletons. Sequenced material: peripheral blood mononuclear cells. All receptors derive from a person aged 18 to 69 in good health.

This clone was seen at least ten times. The read comes to an end 3 residues before the CDR3 does, leaving the germline J gene to fill in the end. The chain couples TRBV5-4 to TRBJ2-3; D not resolved. The ends were cut back, 0 bases at V and 2 bases at J, with 10 bases in the middle. Germline CDR1 SGHNT, CDR2 YYREEE (reference sequence). This CDR3 region has 15 residues. CDR3 bases read: TGTGCCAGCAGCTTGGAGGGCAGGTCCACAGATACG. Translating it yields CASSLEGRSTDT. The entire CDR3 reads CASSLEGRSTDTQYF.

This clone has at least ten counts. The read halts 3 residues ahead of the CDR3 end, with the missing end drawn from the germline J gene. J is TRBJ2-5 and V is TRBV18; the D gene is possibly TRBD1 (6 bases). This CDR3 spans 13 amino acids. V gave up 6 bases and J gave up 3 bases, with 11 bases separating them. The germline V gene encodes CDR1 KGHSH and CDR2 LQKENI. The CDR3 loop is CASSSRTEETQYF. The sequenced part of the CDR3 DNA is TGTGCCAGCTCGTCCCGGACAGAAGAGACC.

This clone occurred many times. Coverage ceases 3 residues before the CDR3 finishes, and the germline J gene fills in the end. The V call is TRBV20-1, the J call TRBJ2-7; D is perhaps TRBD1 (6 bases). V lost 3 bases and J lost 6, with 18 bases in between. The CDR3 has 14 amino acids. Germline values: CDR1 DFQATT, CDR2 SNEGSKA (reference sequence). Incomplete CDR3 DNA: TGCAGTGCTAGGGAGCCAGGGGTAGTCTCCGAG. It translates to CSAREPGVVSE. The full CDR3 is CSAREPGVVSEQYF.

This clone was seen at least ten times. The read finishes 3 residues shy of the CDR3 end, and the germline J gene is used to complete it. This chain joins TRBV5-5 and TRBJ2-7; TRBD2 aligns across 10 bases. Germline V gene lookup returns CDR1 SGHKS and CDR2 YYEKEE (reference sequence). There are 15 residues in the CDR3. J lost 2 bases, V lost 4 bases, and 6 bases had no gene match. The CDR3 bases that were read are TGTGCCAGCAGCGATGGACTAGCGGATACCTACGAG. Residues: CASSDGLADTYE. The whole CDR3 sequence is CASSDGLADTYEQYF.

This clone came up many times. Sequencing ends 3 residues short of the CDR3 end; the germline J gene provides the rest. The J gene is TRBJ2-2, the V gene TRBV28; TRBD1 agrees at 9 bases. CDR3 length equals 15 residues. CDR1 and CDR2 from the germline V gene are MDHEN and SYDVKM. V lost 4 bases, J lost 3 bases, and 3 bases stayed unmatched. The CDR3 sequence: CASSWGQGDTGELFF. The sequenced part of the CDR3 DNA is TGTGCCAGCAGTTGGGGACAGGGTGACACCGGGGAG.

This clone was detected many times. Read data end 3 residues before the CDR3 end; the end is taken from the germline J gene. The chain links TRBV7-3 to TRBJ2-1; unclear D gene. The germline V and J ends were trimmed by 3 bases and 5 bases, with 11 bases remaining between them. Germline V gene lookup returns CDR1 SGHTA and CDR2 FQGTGA. The CDR3 is 14 residues long. The part of the CDR3 DNA that was read is TGTGCCAGCAGCTTCGCAGGTGGGCACAATGAG. Amino acid sequence: CASSFAGGHNE. The CDR3 as a whole reads CASSFAGGHNEQFF.

In its sample, this clone was seen a few times. The read finishes 3 residues shy of the CDR3 end, and the germline J gene is used to complete it. J is TRBJ2-1 and V is TRBV11-3; weak D call: TRBD1 (5 bases). V dropped 5 bases and J dropped 6 bases, with 11 bases sitting between them. Germline V gives CDR1 SGHNT, CDR2 YENEEA. The CDR3 loop spans 13 amino acids. CDR3 DNA (partial): TGTGCCAGCAGCCCGGACACTCTCAATGAG. Amino acids: CASSPDTLNE. The whole CDR3 protein is CASSPDTLNEQFF.

This clone appeared many times. The CDR3 spells CASSVFDSDLTDTQYF. The sequenced CDR3 bases are TGTGCCAGCAGCGTTTTCGACTCCGACCTCACAGATACG. This sequence joins TRBV6-2 or TRBV6-3 and TRBJ2-3; no clear D gene. Read data end 3 residues before the CDR3 end; the end is taken from the germline J gene. Trimming cost V 6 bases and J 2 bases, with 18 bases left between them. The length of the CDR3 is 16 residues. Germline CDR1 reads MNHEY; CDR2 reads SVGEGT.

This clone occurred many times. Read data end 3 residues before the CDR3 end; the end is taken from the germline J gene. The chain carries TRBV19 and TRBJ2-1; 9 bases map to TRBD2. CDR1 is LNHDA and CDR2 is SQIVND in the germline V gene (reference sequence). This CDR3 spans 15 amino acids. The trim removed 3 bases at V and 7 bases at J, leaving 7 bases unmatched. The CDR3 DNA, read in part, is TGTGCCAGTAGTATTAATAGCGGGAGAACTAATGAG. Translation gives CASSINSGRTNE. From start to end, the CDR3 is CASSINSGRTNEQFF.